These 22 T cell receptor beta chains came from one sample sequenced in a study of T cell responses to AZD1222 COVID-19 vaccine. Repertoires were generated with immunoSEQ multiplex PCR, while TCRdb's copy carries only in-frame clones and drops some. In the table there are under 130,000 clones, over 70% of which are singletons. Source: peripheral blood, taken on day 0 of AZD1222 vaccination. The receptors derive from an adult in good health.

The chain employs TRBV7-6 and TRBJ2-1; D is unresolved. The V and J ends lost 1 base and 0 bases respectively, with 7 bases between them. The CDR3 consists of 15 residues. Germline lookup yields CDR1 SGHVS and CDR2 FNYEAQ. The CDR3 region has the DNA TGTGCCAGCAGCTTAGTGGGAAGCTCCTACAATGAGCAGTTCTTC. It yields the protein CASSLVGSSYNEQFF.

The CDR3 DNA reads TGTGCCAGCAGTTATCGTCCGCCCGGGGTTGGCAATGAGCAGTTCTTC. Amino acid sequence: CASSYRPPGVGNEQFF. The chain uses TRBV6-6 and TRBJ2-1, with D perhaps matching TRBD2 (5 bases). The V gene lost 3 bases and the J gene lost 6 bases, with 18 bases spanning the gap. The CDR3 extends over 16 amino acids. Germline V lookup: CDR1 MNHNY, CDR2 SVGAGI (reference sequence).

DNA of the CDR3: TGCGCCAGCAGCCTTCGCAGTGGGCTTAACTATGGCTACACCTTC. The encoded protein is CASSLRSGLNYGYTF. The V call is TRBV4-3, the J call TRBJ1-2; D is unclear. The germline gives CDR1 LGHNA, CDR2 YSLEER. This CDR3 has 15 residues. V was trimmed by 4 bases and J by 1 base, leaving 13 bases between them.

The CDR3 bases are TGCGCCAGCAGCCAAGATTACCACCTGAGAAACACCATATATTTT. Residues: CASSQDYHLRNTIYF. V is TRBV4-3 and J is TRBJ1-3; unclear D gene. Trimming removed 0 bases at V and 5 bases at J, with 11 bases between. The CDR3 is made up of 15 amino acids. Per the germline V gene, CDR1 is LGHNA and CDR2 is YSLEER.

The chain couples TRBV13 to TRBJ2-5, with 8 bases lining up with TRBD1. The CDR3 contains 13 residues. Germline V gene data show CDR1 as PRHDT and CDR2 as FYEKMQ (reference sequence). The ends lost 5 bases at V and 4 bases at J; junction bases unmatched: 3. The CDR3 is CASSLDRGETQYF. In nucleotides, the CDR3 is TGTGCCAGCAGCCTAGACAGGGGAGAGACCCAGTACTTC.

For this clone: The same CDR3 arises from other DNA sequences in this sample as well. The chain is built from TRBV19 and TRBJ1-2; no definite D call. With 3 bases removed from V and 2 bases from J, the gap between germline ends came to 4 bases. The CDR3 sequence is 12 residues long. Germline lookup yields CDR1 LNHDA and CDR2 SQIVND (reference sequence). Here the CDR3 DNA reads TGTGCCAGTAGTATCTCGAACTATGGCTACACCTTC. Protein: CASSISNYGYTF.

The J gene is TRBJ1-5, the V gene TRBV2; 8 bases match TRBD1. Looked up from germline, CDR1 is SNHLY and CDR2 is FYNNEI. Trimming at V came to 6 bases and at J to 0 bases, leaving 4 bases not matched to a gene. The CDR3 has 15 amino acids. The CDR3 protein is CASSGQGGSNQPQHF. The CDR3 DNA follows: TGTGCCAGCAGCGGACAGGGAGGTAGCAATCAGCCCCAGCATTTT.

The chain uses TRBV11-2 and TRBJ2-7; TRBD1 is a possible D gene (5 bases). Per the germline V gene, CDR1 is SGHAT and CDR2 is FQNNGV. V lost 5 bases, J lost 9 bases, and 17 bases lay in between. The CDR3 extends over 13 amino acids. CDR3 coding DNA: TGTGCCAGCAGCGCTCGACAGCCCCACCGGCAGTACTTC. Amino acids: CASSARQPHRQYF.

CDR3 sequence: CASSLWSETYEQYF. DNA of the CDR3: TGTGCCAGCAGCTTATGGTCAGAGACCTACGAGCAGTACTTC. This chain links TRBV11-2 with TRBJ2-7; the D is unclear. The germline V gene has CDR1 SGHAT and CDR2 FQNNGV. This CDR3 spans 14 amino acids. V was clipped by 2 bases and J by 2 bases, with 10 bases between them.

This chain connects TRBV25-1 to TRBJ2-7; 10 bases fit TRBD1. This CDR3 spans 15 amino acids. From germline, CDR1 is MGHDK and CDR2 SYGVNS. The V gene end was trimmed by 4 bases and the J gene end by 5 bases; junction bases not matched to a gene: 8. The CDR3 coding sequence is TGTGCCAGCAGTGGGGGACAGGGGCACTATAACGAGCAGTACTTC. Its protein product is CASSGGQGHYNEQYF.

This chain connects TRBV6-5 to TRBJ1-1; D unclear. CDR1 is MNHEY, CDR2 SVGAGI, per germline. The V end was cut by 8 bases, the J end by 3 bases, with 13 bases between. This CDR3 has 13 residues. This CDR3 reads CASEGVRDTEAFF. The CDR3 region has the DNA TGTGCCAGCGAGGGAGTAAGGGACACTGAAGCTTTCTTT.

V and J are TRBV3-1 (or the pseudogene TRBV3-2) and TRBJ1-6; 7 bases are shared with TRBD1. The CDR3 loop spans 14 amino acids. The ends lost 5 bases at V and 10 bases at J; junction bases unmatched: 8. Germline V gene lookup returns CDR1 LGHDT and CDR2 YNNKEL (reference sequence). CDR3 protein: CASSGTTGDSPLHF. Written as DNA, the CDR3 is TGTGCCAGCAGCGGGACTACAGGGGACTCACCCCTCCACTTT.

The rearrangement links TRBV15 to TRBJ2-1, with 9 bases that match TRBD2. The CDR3 consists of 16 residues. V lost 4 bases and J lost 0; bases outside the gene matches: 4. CDR1 and CDR2 (germline): LNHNV, YYDKDF (reference sequence). The CDR3 nucleotides are TGTGCCACCAGCACCGTAGCGGGAGTCTCCTACAATGAGCAGTTCTTC. Its protein is CATSTVAGVSYNEQFF. Combining the CDR3 with reference TRBV15 and TRBJ2-1 gives the whole variable domain DAMVIQNPRYQVTQFGKPVTLSCSQTLNHNVMYWYQQKSSQAPKLLFHYYDKDFNNEADTPDNFQSRRPNTSFCFLDIRSPGLGDTAMYLCATSTVAGVSYNEQFFGPGTRLTVL.

This clone appeared once. J is TRBJ2-2 and V is TRBV11-2, with 8 bases matching TRBD1. There are 16 residues in the CDR3. Germline CDR1 reads SGHAT; CDR2 reads FQNNGV. The junction had 6 bases not matched to a gene; V was cut back by 5 bases and J by 1 base. The CDR3 sequence is CASSHWTGMNTGELFF. The CDR3 DNA reads TGTGCCAGCAGCCACTGGACAGGGATGAACACCGGGGAGCTGTTTTTT.

The chain is built from TRBV27 and TRBJ1-1; maybe TRBD1 (5 bases). Germline lookup yields CDR1 MNHEY and CDR2 SMNVEV (reference sequence). V lost 4 bases, J lost 2 bases, and 14 bases lay in between. CDR3 length equals 15 residues. DNA for the CDR3: TGTGCCAGCAGTTCTCTCGGGACTCCTAACACTGAAGCTTTCTTT. It yields the protein CASSSLGTPNTEAFF.

The chain is built from TRBV6-5 and TRBJ1-1, with TRBD1 as a possible D gene (6 bases). The CDR3 extends over 13 amino acids. Germline V gene lookup returns CDR1 MNHEY and CDR2 SVGAGI. V was trimmed by 6 bases and J by 6 bases, leaving 14 bases between them. CDR3 region: CASRSQGPAEAFF. The CDR3 DNA sequence: TGTGCCAGCAGGTCACAGGGACCGGCTGAAGCTTTCTTT.

As for this clone: The same CDR3 is also encoded by other DNA sequences in this sample. The chain uses TRBV6-5 and TRBJ2-7; 7 positions match TRBD2. With 2 bases clipped from V and 0 bases from J, the junction kept 4 bases outside the gene matches. Germline assignment: CDR1 MNHEY and CDR2 SVGAGI. The CDR3 runs 15 residues. For the CDR3, the DNA is TGTGCCAGCAGTTACGTTGGCGGGAGCTCCTACGAGCAGTACTTC. Translation gives CASSYVGGSSYEQYF.

The chain joins TRBV28 to TRBJ1-3, with D perhaps TRBD1 (5 bases). Per germline, CDR1 MDHEN and CDR2 SYDVKM. The CDR3 runs to 16 residues. With 4 bases removed from V and 3 bases from J, the gap between germline ends came to 16 bases. CDR3 nucleotide sequence: TGTGCCAGCAGTTACCAGTCGGGACGAGGTGGAAACACCATATATTTT. This gives the protein CASSYQSGRGGNTIYF.

The rearrangement joins TRBV9 to TRBJ2-5; no definite D call. The CDR3 extends over 16 amino acids. The germline gives CDR1 SGDLS, CDR2 YYNGEE. V was trimmed by 0 bases and J by 1 base, leaving 13 bases between them. Here the CDR3 reads CASSVGPGLTQETQYF. The CDR3 coding sequence is TGTGCCAGCAGCGTAGGACCGGGCTTAACCCAAGAGACCCAGTACTTC. Based on the CDR3 plus reference TRBV9 and TRBJ2-5, the full variable domain is DSGVTQTPKHLITATGQRVTLRCSPRSGDLSVYWYQQSLDQGLQFLIQYYNGEERAKGNILERFSAQQFPDLHSELNLSSLELGDSALYFCASSVGPGLTQETQYFGPGTRLLVL.

The genes are TRBV28 and TRBJ1-2; TRBD1 is a possible D gene (5 bases). Trimming took off 4 bases at V and 5 bases at J, with 17 bases between the two ends. CDR1 MDHEN and CDR2 SYDVKM come from the germline V gene. This CDR3 has 15 residues. The CDR3 loop is CASSSLGPQPYGYTF. CDR3 bases: TGTGCCAGCAGTTCGTTGGGACCTCAACCTTATGGCTACACCTTC.

The V gene is TRBV7-2, the J gene TRBJ1-1; D remains ambiguous. The CDR3 sequence is 13 residues long. The germline V and J ends were trimmed by 6 bases and 8 bases, with 16 bases remaining between them. The germline V gene has CDR1 SGHTA and CDR2 FQGNSA. The CDR3 protein is CASSFQIWQEAFF. CDR3 coding DNA: TGTGCCAGCAGTTTCCAAATATGGCAAGAAGCTTTCTTT.

This rearrangement joins TRBV19 to TRBJ2-6; D remains ambiguous. The germline gives CDR1 LNHDA, CDR2 SQIVND (reference sequence). The CDR3 is made up of 13 amino acids. V lost 8 bases and J lost 4, with 9 bases in between. CDR3 amino acids: CASGESGANVLTF. The CDR3 nucleotides are TGTGCCAGTGGGGAATCCGGGGCCAACGTCCTGACTTTC.